This TCR beta chain was captured in a study of blood T cell repertoires in COVID-19 (dated by TCRdb to about 2020). Broadly, across the study: Samples covering the acute and convalescent phases of COVID-19 were provided by collaborators in the United States, Italy and Spain. The prospective study material was composed of cDNA or gDNA derived from T cells, B-cell-depleted T cells, or PBMCs. Sample metadata almost always included a de-identified subject ID, COVID-19 status, age in years and sex. The samples were drawn from two sources: the first 160 participants of the ongoing ImmuneRACE study, and over 1,000 subjects contributed by 6 global collaborators. The dataset comprised deeply sampled blood TCRbeta repertoires from subjects exposed to, actively infected with, or recovered from COVID-19. The repertoires were released in a freely available public database meant as a resource for research on the immune response to SARS-CoV-2. Where available, HLA class I and class II types were taken from metadata supplied by the sample provider and were not determined by assay-based typing. The paper's findings and limits, for the study overall: Clinical and demographic metadata were provided uncurated, with the amount varying by source and participant.

As concerns this clone: Its specific antigen is unknown. No clone much larger than this one lies a single base away; base qualities are absent.

TCRbeta CDR3 regions were amplified from genomic DNA by means of the immunoSEQ Assay, a bias-controlled multiplex PCR. In the authors' own workflow: Within the assay, amplification of reference gene primers was used to estimate how many nucleated cells each sample contained. To quantify the absolute abundance of each unique TCRbeta CDR3 rearrangement, sequence reads were collapsed and filtered. Productive Simpson clonality was computed per sample as the square root of Simpson's diversity index over productive rearrangements. TCRdb re-hosts the immuneACCESS table, in-frame sequences only. Its copies lack some clones; in the studies checked, an unresolved V gene accounts for under half of them, and the cause for the rest is not known. V and J calls and clone size come straight from that table; D and trimming were deduced from the DNA. The sample records about 150,000 clones, approximately 80% of which are singletons. The leading ten clones occupy 4.5% to 6% of the sample.

Measured from the cysteine to the phenylalanine, the CDR3 is 20 residues long. The DNA shown is the 60-base CDR3, in frame from base 1. The germline V and J ends show losses of 0 bases and 1 base respectively, and no gene match explains 15 bases of the junction. Taken from the germline V gene, the CDR1 and CDR2 loops are SGHRS and YFSETQ. The collaborating institutions used their own protocols to collect whole blood in K2EDTA tubes. For TCRbeta analysis, collaborator samples were shipped as frozen whole blood, as isolated PBMCs, or as DNA extracted from either sample type. This TCR came from a human donor in a cohort sampled during active COVID-19. The sample was peripheral blood. Recombination linked TRBV5-1 to TRBJ2-2, and 7 junction bases match TRBD1. The sequence in DNA is TGCGCCAGCAGCTTGGCCTTAAAAGGACAGGTTTCATTGAACACCGGGGAGCTGTTTTTT. This translates into CASSLALKGQVSLNTGELFF. The full variable domain, with segments outside the CDR3 supplied by the reference TRBV5-1 and TRBJ2-2 proteins, appears as KAGVTQTPRYLIKTRGQQVTLSCSPISGHRSVSWYQQTPGQGLQFLFEYFSETQRNKGNFPGRFSGRQFSNSRSEMNVSTLELGDSALYLCASSLALKGQVSLNTGELFFGEGSRLTVL.